Below are 9 T cell receptor beta chains sequenced from a single sample in a study of breast tumors, draining lymph nodes, adjacent tissues (dated by TCRdb to the mid-2010s). The library was generated by multiplex PCR. For sequencing, an Illumina HiSeq 2000 was employed. TCRdb trimmed public reads at Q25 via fastp, called clones via MiXCR and kept in-frame beta chains. Every distinct CDR3 protein forms one entry, paired with its most common genes and DNA. Present in this sample are approximately 300,000 distinct CDR3 sequences, over 30% of which were seen just once. 0.85% to 1.2% of the sample rests with the top ten. Lymph node samples were obtained from the axillary draining lymph nodes of breast cancer patients. Source material: axillary lymph node tissue. The receptors shown here come from a female donor with breast cancer. Some clones in this sample may be carry-over from other donors' samples.

About this clonotype itself: A clone one base away is much larger, so this may be a read error. V usage is TRBV20-1 and J usage is TRBJ1-5; a possible D gene is TRBD1 (6 bases). V shed 3 bases and J shed 0 bases, with 15 bases lying between them. The length of the CDR3 is 16 residues. Germline V lookup: CDR1 DFQATT, CDR2 SNEGSKA (reference sequence). The CDR3 is CSARGLGGFSNQPQHF. The CDR3 DNA reads as TGCAGTGCTAGGGGGCTTGGGGGCTTTAGCAATCAGCCCCAGCATTTT.

The chain couples TRBV29-1 to TRBJ2-1; tentatively, D is TRBD1 (6 bases). Germline V gene sequence: CDR1 SQVTM, CDR2 ANQGSEA. V lost 8 bases and J lost 4, with 15 bases in between. The CDR3 totals 13 residues. This chain's CDR3 is CSLVFGQYNEQFF. The CDR3 region has the DNA TGCAGCTTAGTATTCGGACAGTACAATGAGCAGTTCTTC.

The chain joins TRBV6-1 to TRBJ1-5, with TRBD1 matching over 9 bases. Losses at the gene ends were 6 bases for V and 3 bases for J; bases not matched to a gene: 6. This CDR3 is built from 15 residues. CDR1 and CDR2 from the germline V gene are MNHNS and SASEGT. This chain's CDR3 is CASSSTGGYNQPQHF. The DNA of the CDR3 is TGTGCCAGCAGCTCAACAGGGGGCTACAATCAGCCCCAGCATTTT.

This clonotype was picked up many times. J is TRBJ2-5 and V is TRBV12-3 or TRBV12-4; 8 positions match TRBD2. The CDR3 is made up of 13 amino acids. Trimming cost V 6 bases and J 5 bases; bases outside gene matches: 5. The CDR3 region has the DNA TGTGCCAGCAGCGGACTAGCTAGGGAGACCCAGTACTTC. It codes for CASSGLARETQYF.

This clonotype was detected ten times or more. This CDR3 is CASSPTGAWGNTIYF. In DNA, the CDR3 is TGTGCCAGCAGTCCCACAGGGGCTTGGGGAAACACCATATATTTT. The V gene is TRBV2, the J gene TRBJ1-3; 7 bases match TRBD1. CDR1 is SNHLY, CDR2 FYNNEI, per germline. The V segment lost 5 bases and the J segment 4 bases; nucleotides outside the gene matches: 8. The CDR3 extends over 15 amino acids.

Concerning this clonotype: A much larger clone lies one base from this, so it may be a read error. V gene TRBV6-1 combines with J gene TRBJ1-2, with TRBD1 matching over 7 bases. Germline CDR1 reads MNHNS; CDR2 reads SASEGT. The CDR3 runs to 14 residues. V lost 1 base, J lost 5 bases, and 4 bases stayed unmatched. Here the CDR3 DNA reads TGTGCCAGCAGTGAAGGACAGGGTGGGTATGGCTACACCTTC. Encoded protein: CASSEGQGGYGYTF.

About this clonotype itself: It is unclear where the CDR3 begins or ends on the DNA, so no DNA is shown, and the CDR3 is as TCRdb lists it. The chain has TRBV11-2 and TRBJ2-7; TRBD1, the table's D call, lacks a check against the DNA. Counting both end residues, the CDR3 totals 19 amino acids. Germline V gives CDR1 SGHAT, CDR2 FQNNGV. This CDR3 is CDSSFYICSAEREAYEQYF.

The chain employs TRBV27 and TRBJ2-1; D not certain. Germline CDR1 reads MNHEY; CDR2 reads SMNVEV (reference sequence). Trimming took off 2 bases at V and 5 bases at J, with 10 bases between the two ends. CDR3 length: 14 amino acids. In DNA, the CDR3 is TGTGCCAGCAGTTTAAGGCAGATCAACAATGAGCAGTTCTTC. Amino acids: CASSLRQINNEQFF.

This clonotype was seen just once. This sequence may be a read error, since a much larger clone differs from it by one base. The rearrangement joins TRBV6-1 to TRBJ2-7; tentative D call: TRBD2 (5 bases). The CDR3 runs to 14 residues. V lost 7 bases and J 3 bases, leaving 16 bases between the germline ends. In germline, CDR1 is MNHNS, CDR2 SASEGT. The CDR3 DNA reads TGTGCCAGCACCCCTGGGCTAGCATACTACGAGCAGTACTTC. Translation gives CASTPGLAYYEQYF.